This TCR beta chain appears in the sequencing data of a study of T cell changes during pregnancy in multiple sclerosis. Produced via immunoSEQ multiplex PCR; TCRdb's table is partial and in-frame only. The sample includes some 66,000 clones, 90% to 95% of them seen just once. The CDR3 spans 12 residues. V was pared by 6 bases and J by 2 bases, with 8 bases between. Germline loops: CDR1 SNHLY, CDR2 FYNNEI. The TCR was taken from a female donor with multiple sclerosis, enrolled in a pregnancy study. V is TRBV2 and J is TRBJ2-7; D is undetermined. Sequencing was performed on CD8+ T cells from peripheral blood mononuclear cells, taken before pregnancy. Here the CDR3 DNA reads TGTGCCAGCAGCGGCCTAGCCTACGAGCAGTACTTC. It specifies CASSGLAYEQYF.